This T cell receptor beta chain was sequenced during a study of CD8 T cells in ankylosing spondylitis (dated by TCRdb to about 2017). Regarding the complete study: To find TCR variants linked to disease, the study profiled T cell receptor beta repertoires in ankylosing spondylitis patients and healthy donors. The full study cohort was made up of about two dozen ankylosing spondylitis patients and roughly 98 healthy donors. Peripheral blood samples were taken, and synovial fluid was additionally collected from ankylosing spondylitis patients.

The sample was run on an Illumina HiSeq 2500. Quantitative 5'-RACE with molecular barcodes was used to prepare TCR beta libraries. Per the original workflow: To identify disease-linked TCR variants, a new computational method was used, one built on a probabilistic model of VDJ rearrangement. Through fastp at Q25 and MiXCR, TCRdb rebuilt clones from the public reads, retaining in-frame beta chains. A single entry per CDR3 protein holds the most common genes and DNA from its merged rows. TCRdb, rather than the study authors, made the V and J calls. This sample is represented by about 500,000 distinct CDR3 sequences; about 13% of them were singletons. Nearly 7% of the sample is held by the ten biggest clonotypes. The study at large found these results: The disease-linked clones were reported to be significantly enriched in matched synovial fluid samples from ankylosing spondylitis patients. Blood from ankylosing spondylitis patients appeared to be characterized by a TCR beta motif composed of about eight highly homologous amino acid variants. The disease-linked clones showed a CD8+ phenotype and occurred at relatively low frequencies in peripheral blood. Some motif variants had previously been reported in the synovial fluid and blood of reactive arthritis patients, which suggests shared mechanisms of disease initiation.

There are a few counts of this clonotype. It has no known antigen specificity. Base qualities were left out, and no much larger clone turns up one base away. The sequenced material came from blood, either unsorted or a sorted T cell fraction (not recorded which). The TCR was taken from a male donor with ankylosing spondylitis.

Read as DNA, the sequence is TGCAGCGTTGAAGGGACAGGGGGCATCGAGACCCAGTACTTC. Its amino acids are CSVEGTGGIETQYF. The chain employs TRBV29-1 and TRBJ2-5; 11 bases in between match TRBD1. CDR3 length: 14 amino acids, cysteine to phenylalanine. The entry retains the CDR3 DNA only, 42 bases that are in frame from base 1. CDR1 SQVTM and CDR2 ANQGSEA were looked up in the germline V gene. V ends up 1 base short and J 5 bases short, with an unmatched junction base count of 3.